The next 32 T cell receptor beta chains were all read from a single sample in a study of shared clonotypes between healthy human individuals. Assay: immunoSEQ multiplex PCR; the TCRdb copy retains only in-frame clones and omits some. The sample records 2 million to 2.5 million clones, about 93% being singletons. Naive CD8 cells were CD45RO-negative, positively selected for CCR7, excluding terminally differentiated effector memory CD45RA+ cells. Sample: naive CD8+ T cells from PBMCs. These receptor sequences come from a man between 18 and 35 years old in good health. Some clones in this sample may be carry-over from other donors' samples.

On this clone: Other nucleotide sequences in the sample specify the same CDR3. The chain recombines TRBV5-1 with TRBJ2-7; 7 nucleotides match TRBD2. V dropped 2 bases and J dropped 0; count of bases not matched to a gene: 2. Per the germline V gene, CDR1 is SGHRS and CDR2 is YFSETQ. The CDR3 has 14 residues. Here the CDR3 reads CASSFSGLSYEQYF. The CDR3 nucleotides are TGCGCCAGCAGCTTTAGCGGGCTCTCCTACGAGCAGTACTTC.

The genes are TRBV10-3 and TRBJ2-7; 8 bases fit TRBD1. Looked up from germline, CDR1 is ENHRY and CDR2 is SYGVKD. The CDR3 has 15 residues. The V and J ends lost 2 bases and 2 bases, in that order; junction bases with no gene match: 5. The CDR3 sequence: CAISEGTGRTYEQYF. For the CDR3, the DNA is TGTGCCATCAGTGAGGGGACAGGAAGAACCTACGAGCAGTACTTC.

V is TRBV5-4 and J is TRBJ1-2; D gene uncertain. The V end lost 0 bases, the J end lost 10 bases, and 19 bases lay between the germline ends. CDR3 length: 15 residues. The germline V gene has CDR1 SGHNT and CDR2 YYREEE (reference sequence). CDR3 amino acids: CASSLAFSPSRYYTF. The CDR3, as DNA: TGTGCCAGCAGCTTGGCCTTCAGCCCCAGCCGCTACTACACCTTC.

This chain uses TRBV28 with TRBJ2-1, with a tentative D call TRBD1 (5 bases). The CDR3 has 17 residues. Germline V gene data show CDR1 as MDHEN and CDR2 as SYDVKM. V lost 3 bases, J lost 8 bases, and 23 bases lay in between. This CDR3 reads CASSFPYSEGHGDEQFF. The CDR3 DNA reads as TGTGCCAGCAGTTTTCCCTACTCGGAAGGACACGGCGATGAGCAGTTCTTC.

The chain joins TRBV5-1 to TRBJ1-1, with 9 positions matching TRBD1. Losses at the gene ends were 5 bases for V and 3 bases for J; bases not matched to a gene: 8. The germline V gene encodes CDR1 SGHRS and CDR2 YFSETQ. This CDR3 has 15 amino acids. The CDR3 is CASRSRDRVDTEAFF. The CDR3 nucleotides are TGCGCCAGCAGAAGTAGGGACAGGGTTGACACTGAAGCTTTCTTT.

Details on this clone: Other DNA sequences within the sample encode an identical CDR3. This chain connects TRBV27 to TRBJ2-7, with D uncertain. Trimming took 2 bases from V and 1 from J, leaving 6 bases between them. Germline CDR1 is MNHEY and CDR2 is SMNVEV (reference sequence). The CDR3 runs 13 residues. The CDR3 nucleotides read TGTGCCAGCAGTTTAGGTGCGTCCTACGAGCAGTACTTC. Translation gives CASSLGASYEQYF.

The chain employs TRBV27 and TRBJ2-2, with 9 bases lining up with TRBD2. The CDR3 loop spans 16 amino acids. Trimming took 10 bases from V and 5 from J; bases not matched to a gene: 14. Per the germline V gene, CDR1 is MNHEY and CDR2 is SMNVEV (reference sequence). DNA of the CDR3: TGTGCCACACAAAGGGCGGGAGGGGGCACGACCGGGGAGCTGTTTTTT. Its translation: CATQRAGGGTTGELFF.

This clone was seen just once. The rearrangement links TRBV7-6 to TRBJ2-5, with D perhaps being TRBD1 or TRBD2 (6 bases each). CDR1 and CDR2 (germline): SGHVS, FNYEAQ. This CDR3 spans 17 amino acids. Trimming cost V 4 bases and J 5 bases, with 23 bases left between them. CDR3 bases: TGTGCCAGCAGCTGGGGGGCGGTCACTATAGGAGGGGAGACCCAGTACTTC. This translates into CASSWGAVTIGGETQYF.

The rearrangement links TRBV14 to TRBJ2-5; 9 bases align to TRBD1. The germline CDR1 and CDR2 sequences are SGHDN and FVKESK. The CDR3 has 18 amino acids. The ends lost 1 base at V and 0 bases at J; junction bases unmatched: 9. The CDR3 nucleotides are TGTGCCAGCAGCCAAGGACCCGGGACAGGGCCAAACCAAGAGACCCAGTACTTC. Its protein product is CASSQGPGTGPNQETQYF.

The chain recombines TRBV6-6 with TRBJ1-5; a possible D gene is TRBD1 (5 bases). The germline V and J ends were trimmed by 6 bases and 0 bases, with 12 bases remaining between them. The CDR3 loop spans 15 amino acids. Per germline, CDR1 MNHNY and CDR2 SVGAGI (reference sequence). The CDR3 bases are TGTGCCAGCAGCCGGGGCCAGTATAGCAATCAGCCCCAGCATTTT. Amino acids: CASSRGQYSNQPQHF.

The V call is TRBV9, the J call TRBJ2-2; no reliable D call. V shed 3 bases and J shed 1 base, with 4 bases lying between them. CDR3 length: 13 amino acids. CDR1 is SGDLS and CDR2 is YYNGEE in the germline V gene. The CDR3 loop is CASSGKNTGELFF. As DNA, the CDR3 is TGTGCCAGCAGCGGAAAGAACACCGGGGAGCTGTTTTTT.

In the case of this clone: The sample carries other DNA sequences with the same CDR3. This rearrangement joins TRBV28 to TRBJ1-3, with unresolved D. V lost 2 bases and J 3 bases, leaving 2 bases between the germline ends. CDR3 length: 12 amino acids. The germline gives CDR1 MDHEN, CDR2 SYDVKM. The CDR3 DNA sequence: TGTGCCAGCAGTTTAAGTGGAAACACCATATATTTT. Protein sequence: CASSLSGNTIYF.

This chain joins TRBV10-3 and TRBJ2-7, with D perhaps assigned TRBD1 or TRBD2 (5 bases each). From germline, CDR1 is ENHRY and CDR2 SYGVKD. The CDR3 has 16 amino acids. V was cut by 1 base and J by 2 bases, with 15 bases left in between. CDR3 loop: CAISEFTGTQPYEQYF. CDR3 coding DNA: TGTGCCATCAGTGAGTTTACCGGGACCCAACCCTACGAGCAGTACTTC.

The rearrangement joins TRBV6-5 to TRBJ1-3; D is unresolved. Per the germline V gene, CDR1 is MNHEY and CDR2 is SVGAGI. With 2 bases removed from V and 2 bases from J, the gap between germline ends came to 7 bases. The CDR3 consists of 14 residues. The chain's CDR3 is CASSYKGAGNTIYF. CDR3 in DNA: TGTGCCAGCAGTTACAAAGGTGCTGGAAACACCATATATTTT.

J is TRBJ2-5 and V is TRBV5-1, with 11 positions matching TRBD2. The junction had 12 bases not matched to a gene; V was cut back by 0 bases and J by 5 bases. CDR3 length: 18 amino acids. Germline V gene data show CDR1 as SGHRS and CDR2 as YFSETQ. The CDR3 DNA sequence: TGCGCCAGCAGCTTGGTTGGTAGCGGGAGGGCCCTTGTCGAGACCCAGTACTTC. This encodes CASSLVGSGRALVETQYF.

The rearrangement uses TRBV5-8 and TRBJ2-1; 9 nucleotides align to TRBD2. CDR1 and CDR2 from the germline V gene are SGHTS and YDEGEE. V dropped 4 bases and J dropped 9; count of bases not matched to a gene: 17. This CDR3 region has 17 residues. In DNA form, the CDR3 reads TGTGCCAGCAGCCCCACCAGCGGGAGGATTCTCCAGAGTGAGCAGTTCTTC. Amino acids: CASSPTSGRILQSEQFF.

This clone was detected only once. The chain recombines TRBV27 with TRBJ1-2; the D gene is possibly TRBD1 (5 bases). V lost 6 bases to trimming and J lost 5 bases, with 22 bases between them. Germline V gene lookup returns CDR1 MNHEY and CDR2 SMNVEV (reference sequence). The CDR3 sequence is 16 residues long. The CDR3 DNA reads TGTGCCAGCAGCTCCTACCGACAGCCAGCTGGGTATGGCTACACCTTC. This codes for CASSSYRQPAGYGYTF.

The chain links TRBV10-1 to TRBJ2-1; the D is unclear. The CDR3 is 13 residues long. CDR1 and CDR2 from the germline V gene are WNHNN and SYGVQD (reference sequence). The V end lost 0 bases, the J end lost 4 bases, and 4 bases lay between the germline ends. The CDR3 loop is CASSESEYNEQFF. CDR3 in DNA: TGCGCCAGCAGTGAGTCCGAGTACAATGAGCAGTTCTTC.

A note on this clone: Other DNA sequences within the sample encode an identical CDR3. The chain joins TRBV4-1 to TRBJ2-2; D perhaps matches TRBD1 (6 bases). Germline V gives CDR1 MGHRA, CDR2 YSYEKL. The CDR3 has 15 residues. V was trimmed by 4 bases and J by 0 bases, leaving 9 bases between them. As DNA, the CDR3 is TGCGCCAGCAGCCTGGGACATCCGAACACCGGGGAGCTGTTTTTT. It is translated as CASSLGHPNTGELFF.

The V gene is TRBV19, the J gene TRBJ1-1; D call uncertain. The V gene's germline CDR1 is LNHDA and CDR2 SQIVND (reference sequence). The CDR3 spans 16 residues. V was trimmed by 1 base and J by 1 base, leaving 13 bases between them. CDR3 bases: TGTGCCAGTAGTATAGTCCCAGACAATTGGAACACTGAAGCTTTCTTT. This translates into CASSIVPDNWNTEAFF.

Concerning this clone itself: Other DNA variants within this sample encode the same CDR3. The rearrangement uses TRBV28 and TRBJ2-7; tentatively, D is TRBD2 (5 bases). The CDR3 is 12 amino acids. Looked up from germline, CDR1 is MDHEN and CDR2 is SYDVKM. Between the trimmed V and J ends, which lost 3 bases and 6 bases, there was a span of 9 bases. CDR3: CASSFRRGEQYF. The CDR3 bases are TGTGCCAGCAGTTTCCGACGGGGCGAGCAGTACTTC.

The chain links TRBV6-1 to TRBJ1-5; 8 nucleotides align to TRBD1. J gave up 3 bases and V 4 bases, and 5 bases lay outside the gene matches. CDR3 size: 15 residues. Germline assignment: CDR1 MNHNS and CDR2 SASEGT. The CDR3 here is CASSVRQGYNQPQHF. CDR3 DNA: TGTGCCAGCAGTGTTAGACAGGGGTACAATCAGCCCCAGCATTTT.

The chain employs TRBV13 and TRBJ2-7, with D possibly TRBD2 on 6 matching bases. The CDR3 runs 18 residues. Looked up from germline, CDR1 is PRHDT and CDR2 is FYEKMQ (reference sequence). The V end was cut by 2 bases, the J end by 2 bases, with 22 bases between. CDR3 amino acids: CASSLSMGSGYAPYEQYF. The CDR3 DNA sequence: TGTGCCAGCAGCTTAAGCATGGGCAGCGGGTACGCCCCCTACGAGCAGTACTTC.

The chain employs TRBV29-1 and TRBJ2-7, with a tentative D call TRBD1 (5 bases). The length of the CDR3 is 13 residues. Between the trimmed V and J ends, which lost 4 bases and 1 base, there was a span of 11 bases. From germline, CDR1 is SQVTM and CDR2 ANQGSEA. The DNA of the CDR3 is TGCAGCGTTGTGGAGACAGCATCCTACGAGCAGTACTTC. The encoded protein is CSVVETASYEQYF.

The chain recombines TRBV7-2 with TRBJ2-7; D may be TRBD2 (7 bases). CDR1 SGHTA and CDR2 FQGNSA come from the germline V gene. The CDR3 spans 15 residues. V lost 1 base, J lost 3 bases, and 13 bases lay in between. In DNA, the CDR3 is TGTGCCAGCAGCTTAGGGGCGGGGGCCCTCTACGAGCAGTACTTC. Translating it yields CASSLGAGALYEQYF.

The chain carries TRBV28 and TRBJ1-2; no reliable D call. CDR1 MDHEN and CDR2 SYDVKM come from the germline V gene. The CDR3 sequence is 12 residues long. The V gene lost 8 bases and the J gene lost 7 bases, with 14 bases spanning the gap. CDR3 residues: CASWTAGSGYTF. For the CDR3, the DNA is TGTGCCAGCTGGACGGCGGGAAGTGGCTACACCTTC.

The V and J genes are TRBV5-1 and TRBJ2-2, with D possibly being TRBD2 (6 bases). This CDR3 has 15 residues. V was pared by 3 bases and J by 1 base, with 10 bases between. Germline CDR1 and CDR2: SGHRS and YFSETQ. CDR3 amino acids: CASSSSSVNTGELFF. The CDR3 nucleotides are TGCGCCAGCAGCTCTTCTAGCGTGAACACCGGGGAGCTGTTTTTT. Full variable domain (remainder filled in from reference TRBV5-1 and TRBJ2-2): KAGVTQTPRYLIKTRGQQVTLSCSPISGHRSVSWYQQTPGQGLQFLFEYFSETQRNKGNFPGRFSGRQFSNSRSEMNVSTLELGDSALYLCASSSSSVNTGELFFGEGSRLTVL.

The gene calls are TRBV7-8 and TRBJ1-1; weak D call: TRBD1 (5 bases). Trimming removed 1 base from V and 9 bases from J, with 21 bases in between. The CDR3 length is 16 residues. Germline CDR1 reads SGHVS; CDR2 reads FQNEAQ. CDR3 nucleotides: TGTGCCAGCAGCTTAGTGCAGGTGTGGGGGGGAGCCCAAGCTTTCTTT. Translation gives CASSLVQVWGGAQAFF. The whole variable domain, remainder taken from reference TRBV7-8 and TRBJ1-1, is GAGVSQSPRYKVAKRGQDVALRCDPISGHVSLFWYQQALGQGPEFLTYFQNEAQLDKSGLPSDRFFAERPEGSVSTLKIQRTQQEDSAVYLCASSLVQVWGGAQAFFGQGTRLTVV.

The chain carries TRBV7-9 and TRBJ2-1; the match to TRBD1 covers 8 bases. The length of the CDR3 is 16 residues. The J segment lost 1 base and the V segment lost 5 bases, leaving 7 bases of the junction unmatched. CDR1 is SEHNR and CDR2 is FQNEAQ in the germline V gene (reference sequence). CDR3 in amino acids: CASSLEGDRSYNEQFF. The CDR3 bases are TGTGCCAGCAGCCTAGAGGGGGACAGGTCCTACAATGAGCAGTTCTTC.

This chain links TRBV7-9 with TRBJ2-1, with 12 bases that match TRBD2. The CDR3 totals 17 residues. The germline CDR1 and CDR2 sequences are SEHNR and FQNEAQ (reference sequence). V lost 7 bases, J lost 4 bases, and 11 bases stayed unmatched. CDR3 amino acids: CASTGLAGKFLYNEQFF. The CDR3 DNA reads TGTGCCAGCACTGGACTAGCGGGGAAATTTCTATACAATGAGCAGTTCTTC.

The chain recombines TRBV19 with TRBJ1-5; D gene unclear. From germline, CDR1 is LNHDA and CDR2 SQIVND (reference sequence). The CDR3 is 14 amino acids. V lost 3 bases and J lost 4, with 10 bases in between. CDR3 loop: CASSINYGNQPQHF. In nucleotides, the CDR3 is TGTGCCAGTAGTATCAATTACGGGAATCAGCCCCAGCATTTT. Full variable domain (remainder filled in from reference TRBV19 and TRBJ1-5): DGGITQSPKYLFRKEGQNVTLSCEQNLNHDAMYWYRQDPGQGLRLIYYSQIVNDFQKGDIAEGYSVSREKKESFPLTVTSAQKNPTAFYLCASSINYGNQPQHFGDGTRLSIL.

Turning to this clone: This same CDR3 is encoded by further DNA sequences in the sample. The CDR3 spells CASSFTGGSYNEQFF. The CDR3 DNA is TGTGCCAGCAGTTTCACAGGGGGCTCCTACAATGAGCAGTTCTTC. The chain combines TRBV7-9 with TRBJ2-1; 8 bases align to TRBD1. Looked up from germline, CDR1 is SEHNR and CDR2 is FQNEAQ (reference sequence). Losses at the gene ends were 6 bases for V and 0 bases for J; bases not matched to a gene: 4. This CDR3 is 15 amino acids long.